This TCR beta chain came from a study of cytomegalovirus exposure and HLA in healthy donors (TCRdb year 2017). With regard to the full study: An earlier analysis of 587 of the donors reported about 280 Gb of sequence data and some 110 million unique TCR beta sequences obtained from some 200 million T cells. A later analysis re-examined previously published TCR beta repertoires from 600 to 700 donors and added high-resolution HLA genotyping to investigate patterns of TCR occurrence. Rather than using new phenotypic data, the later analysis identified candidate immune exposures from TCR beta sequences and from how often those sequences occurred across donors. An earlier analysis of roughly 600 of the donors used high-throughput TCR beta sequencing to judge whether each TCR beta V gene segment behaved as functional or pseudogenic. In addition to the first cohort of hundreds of subjects, a separate validation cohort of over 90 different subjects was used. An early release covering around 630 HLA-typed donors comprised about 310 gigabases of sequencing data and approximately 80 million unique TCR sequences. Of the 350 to 450 genotyped donors, approximately 80% were placed in the genetic ancestry cluster associated with self-reported Caucasian donors. The study combined high-throughput TCR immunosequencing, statistical association of individual TCRs with disease status, and machine learning to predict cytomegalovirus infection status. Among over 350 genotyped donors of the cohort, an average of approximately 240,000 unique TCR beta nucleotide sequences were sequenced per donor, around 20% of them non-productive. The study profiled the T cell repertoires of around 700 subjects by immunosequencing and related them to cytomegalovirus serostatus. The study aimed to test whether signatures of past pathogen exposure could be identified by cataloging public T cell receptors. Class I and class II HLA loci were covered by the typing at four-digit resolution. Typing coverage differed by locus: A, B, C, DRB1 and DQB1 were typed in roughly 620-630 donors, DQA1 in 522, DPA1 in some 570, and DPB1 in around 440. All discovery cohort repertoires had been generated using a single sequencing platform. In a later genetic analysis, genome-wide SNP genotypes for about 60% of the 666 donors were used, and that subset was treated as a discovery cohort. Roughly five DR-DQ haplotypes were handled as single units for association and clustering, since linkage in the cohort was strong. Donor age, sex, ethnicity and CMV serostatus were compiled together with the repertoire data.

As concerns this clone: This clone's antigen is unknown. No much larger clone is present one base from it, and per-base qualities are unavailable.

The receptor library was made with the immunoSEQ multiplex PCR assay. A mixture of 60 forward primers for TCR Vbeta segments and 13 reverse primers for TCR Jbeta segments was used in the multiplex PCR. The CDR3 region of rearranged TCR beta genes was amplified from genomic DNA with a multiplex PCR assay. The Illumina HiSeq System was used to sequence the amplified TCR beta libraries as 87-base-pair reads. In the authors' own workflow: In a later analysis, roughly 80 million unique TCR beta chains were counted across the 666 repertoires, and roughly 11 million of these chains were shared by at least two donors. Raw reads were error-corrected and collapsed into unique sequences with a nearest-neighbor algorithm that merged closely related sequences to remove PCR and sequencing errors. Alignment of CDR3 sequences to IMGT reference sequences was used to assign V, D and J gene segments. For a sequence to be retained, a match of at least six nucleotides was required to both a V gene segment and a J gene segment. Rearrangements were classified as productive when the CDR3 lacked stop codons and remained in frame with V and J, and all other rearrangements were classified as non-productive. CDR3 was defined by IMGT convention, running from the second conserved V-encoded cysteine to the conserved J-encoded phenylalanine. In an earlier analysis of just under 600 of the donors, sequences lacking an unambiguous match to a single V gene segment were excluded. In an earlier analysis of around 590 of the donors, a V segment was called functional when productive rearrangements were above 56.7%, and segregating when the standard deviation between donors exceeded 5%. A statistical classification framework was developed to diagnose cytomegalovirus status using the catalog of TCR beta chain sequences. In a later analysis, V and J genes were assigned by comparing TCR nucleotide sequences against IMGT/GENE-DB human TR gene sequences. The TCRdist pipeline was used in a later analysis to assign CDR3 sequences and most-parsimonious VDJ recombination scenarios. In a later analysis, each TCR beta chain was defined by its CDR3 amino acid sequence together with its V-gene family, and reads lacking a unique V-gene family were excluded. To address suspected cross-contamination and a sequencing artifact, a later analysis removed a few hundred highly shared, low-generation-probability nucleotide sequences. In a later analysis, a clonal expansion index was calculated for each public chain from normalized within-repertoire ranks of inferred template counts. In a later analysis, generation probabilities were computed with a VDJ recombination model fitted to out-of-frame rearrangements, and the resulting probabilities were checked against IGoR. In a later analysis, TCR-TCR, TCR-HLA and TCR-CMV co-occurrence was scored with hypergeometric tests, and a repertoire-size bias correction was applied to TCR pairs. To estimate false discovery rates, a later analysis permuted the HLA or CMV assignments 20 times. In a later analysis, co-occurring TCRs were grouped using DBSCAN, with TCRdist sequence similarity added in when clustering inside HLA-allele-positive subsets. Repertoires with fewer than 30,000 or more than 120,000 public chains were left out of co-occurrence clustering, as were about five repertoires with anomalous nucleotide sharing. Entries here come from immuneACCESS through TCRdb and include only in-frame sequences with V and J called. Some clones fail to appear in such tables; in the studies checked, an unresolved V gene covers under half of the shortfall, and the cause of the remainder is unknown. Clone size and V and J calls were adopted from that table, with D and trimming inferred from the DNA. The sample table holds fewer than 45,000 clones, of which around 72% were seen once. Jointly, the top ten make up 3.4% of the sample.

The cohort comprised fewer than 750 healthy bone marrow donors. All cohort members were sampled while nominally healthy, although unrecorded immune exposures were likely present. The donor was CMV seronegative and belonged to the group of under 400 seronegative cohort members. Each donor provided a peripheral blood sample, and peripheral blood mononuclear cells were used for TCR beta sequencing. Genomic DNA was extracted from the blood cell samples with the Qiagen DNeasy Blood Extraction Kit. Trimming takes 5 bases from V and 12 bases from J, and the germline ends sit 20 bases apart. In the germline V gene, CDR1 corresponds to SGHNT and CDR2 to YENEEA. Reading from cysteine to phenylalanine, the CDR3 counts 14 amino acids. The CDR3 DNA has 42 bases and is translated from base 1. The study at large found these results: This cohort had only TCR beta chains sequenced, and the lack of alpha or paired-chain data limited which features could be detected. In a later analysis, TCR association rates were found to vary across HLA loci, with the most associated TCRs seen for DRB1 alleles and the fewest for HLA-C alleles. In a later analysis, HLA-associated TCR beta chains showed more clonal expansion and lower generation probabilities than non-associated chains that were equally common. Presence/absence analyses assumed roughly uniform sequencing depth across donors, an assumption that may not hold. A later analysis found that most CMV-associated TCR beta chains appeared HLA-restricted, with HLA associations seemingly driven largely by CMV exposure. Linkage disequilibrium might explain the correlated functional status among segregating V segments, but an unknown experimental factor could not be excluded. A cluster of highly shared sequence variants was judged likely to be a technical artifact of the sequencing pipeline. The only immune exposure information available for the cohort was CMV serostatus. V-gene and J-gene trimming of TCR beta chains was associated with a missense DCLRE1C variant in a later genetic analysis, and the association was replicated in an independent cohort. Because counts were too low, roughly 16 rarely observed V segments, including chromosome 9 orphons, were left out of the earlier analysis of some 600 of the donors. In the study, approximately 150 TCR beta chains were listed as associated with cytomegalovirus. A few of the identified cytomegalovirus-associated TCR beta chains were confirmed in vitro to be specific for cytomegalovirus antigens. Because the 87-base-pair reads could not distinguish some IMGT-functional V segments, including TRBV6-2 and TRBV6-3, those segments were excluded. Broadly in line with IMGT annotations, most TCR beta V segments showed up in productive rearrangements about 90% or about 30% of the time in an earlier analysis of approximately 640 of the donors. Because HLA typing was unavailable for some donors at each locus, only the typed subset was used in association tests. Compared with the approximately 670-donor mean, donors in an Asian-associated ancestry cluster had fewer N-insertions in productive TCRs, according to a later genetic analysis. The classifier was reported to diagnose cytomegalovirus status with high specificity and sensitivity in both the original cohort and the validation cohort. A later analysis reported that several top co-occurrence clusters appeared linked to parvovirus B19, influenza, CMV and Epstein-Barr virus. A further reported finding was that TCR beta sequences accurately predicted the HLA-A and HLA-B alleles for most subjects in the first cohort. The authors suggested that the approach could potentially be extended to other disease states and immunological phenotypes. In a later analysis, some 17,000 TCR beta sequences were associated with specific HLA alleles at a false discovery rate of 0.05. When HLA alleles, especially DR and DQ, strongly co-occurred, TCR associations were difficult to assign to individual alleles. Across donors, most TCR sequences were observed very rarely, whereas some public TCRs were present in many individuals.

Sequenced: PBMCs. The rearrangement combines TRBV11-3 with TRBJ2-1; a confident D gene designation cannot be given. This TCR came from a woman between 25 and 40 years old in good health and CMV-seronegative. DNA sequence: TGTGCCAGCAGCCCAGGTCCGGTCGGTGGCTCGCAGTTCTTC. Translation gives CASSPGPVGGSQFF. The reference TRBV11-3 and TRBJ2-1 proteins fill in what lies around the CDR3, so the full variable domain reads EAGVVQSPRYKIIEKKQPVAFWCNPISGHNTLYWYLQNLGQGPELLIRYENEEAVDDSQLPKDRFSAERLKGVDSTLKIQPAELGDSAVYLCASSPGPVGGSQFFGPGTRLTVL.